This TCR beta chain was observed in a study of cytomegalovirus exposure and HLA in healthy donors (dated by TCRdb to the late 2010s). For the study in its entirety: According to an earlier analysis of 587 of the donors, roughly 180 million T cells yielded 117 million unique TCR beta sequences and approximately 300 Gb of sequence data. The number of typed donors differed by locus: about 620-640 for A, B, C, DRB1 and DQB1; 500 to 550 for DQA1; over 600 for DPA1; and about 450 for DPB1. A later genetic analysis used genome-wide SNP genotypes for 398 of the 666 donors, treating that subset as a discovery cohort. Donor age, sex, ethnicity and CMV serostatus were collected together with the repertoire data. Roughly 320 gigabases of sequencing data and roughly 81 million unique TCR sequences made up an early release that covered nearly 650 HLA-typed donors. In addition to the first cohort of around 670 subjects, a separate validation cohort of 100 to 150 different subjects was used. To predict cytomegalovirus infection status, the study brought together high-throughput TCR immunosequencing, statistical association of individual TCRs with disease status, and machine learning. HLA typing covered class I and class II loci at four-digit resolution. A later analysis re-analyzed previously published TCR beta repertoires from roughly 630 donors and added high-resolution HLA genotyping to study TCR occurrence patterns. Roughly 5 DR-DQ haplotypes were handled as single units for association and clustering, since linkage in the cohort was strong. On average, roughly 250,000 unique TCR beta nucleotide sequences were sequenced per donor among about 400 genotyped donors of the cohort, with approximately 18% of those sequences being non-productive. The study was designed to test whether signatures of past pathogen exposure could be identified by cataloging public T cell receptors. Of the roughly 400 genotyped donors, roughly 85% fell in the genetic ancestry cluster associated with self-reported Caucasian donors. An earlier analysis of some 500 of the donors used high-throughput TCR beta sequencing to judge whether each TCR beta V gene segment behaved as functional or pseudogenic. All discovery cohort repertoires had been generated on a single sequencing platform. In the later analysis, no new phenotypic data were used to find candidate immune exposures; instead, reliance was placed on TCR beta sequences and their occurrence across donors. The study profiled the T cell repertoires of approximately 700 subjects by immunosequencing and related them to cytomegalovirus serostatus. What the work shows at the level of the full study, not this receptor alone: In a later analysis, HLA-associated TCR beta chains were found to be more clonally expanded and to have lower generation probabilities than equally common non-associated chains. A few of the identified cytomegalovirus-associated TCR beta chains were confirmed in vitro to be specific for cytomegalovirus antigens. A later genetic analysis associated a missense DCLRE1C variant with V-gene and J-gene trimming of TCR beta chains, and an independent cohort replicated the association. In a later genetic analysis, fewer N-insertions in productive TCRs were reported among donors in an Asian-associated ancestry cluster than the approximately 710-donor mean. In both the original and validation cohorts, the classifier was reported to diagnose cytomegalovirus status with high specificity and sensitivity. A later analysis found that most CMV-associated TCR beta chains appeared HLA-restricted, with HLA associations seemingly driven largely by CMV exposure. A total of some 180 TCR beta chains were listed by the study as associated with cytomegalovirus. For the cohort, immune exposure information was limited to CMV serostatus. The presence/absence analyses assumed that sequencing depth was roughly uniform across donors, and that assumption may not be true. Because the 87-base-pair reads could not distinguish some IMGT-functional V segments, including TRBV6-2 and TRBV6-3, those segments were excluded. According to a later analysis, parvovirus B19, influenza, CMV and Epstein-Barr virus appeared linked to several top co-occurrence clusters. A group of highly shared sequence variants was considered likely to be a technical artifact of the sequencing pipeline. Assigning TCR associations to individual alleles was difficult when HLA alleles, especially DR and DQ, strongly co-occurred. Most TCR sequences were seen in very few donors, while some public TCRs were found in many individuals. A further reported finding was that TCR beta sequences accurately predicted the HLA-A and HLA-B alleles for most subjects in the first cohort. Specific HLA alleles were associated with roughly 17,000 TCR beta sequences at a false discovery rate of 0.05 in a later analysis. About 15 rarely observed V segments, including chromosome 9 orphons, were excluded from the earlier analysis of about 600 of the donors because counts were too low. This cohort had only TCR beta chains sequenced, and the lack of alpha or paired-chain data limited which features could be detected. In an earlier analysis of roughly 560 of the donors, most TCR beta V segments were observed in productive rearrangements about 90% or about 30% of the time, broadly matching IMGT annotations. Linkage disequilibrium might explain the correlated functional status among segregating V segments, but an unknown experimental factor could not be ruled out. Because HLA typing was missing for some donors at each locus, association tests included only the typed subset. The authors suggested that the approach could potentially be generalized to other disease states and immunological phenotypes. In a later analysis, the rate of TCR association differed among HLA loci, with DRB1 alleles having the most associated TCRs and HLA-C alleles having the fewest.

This clone was found a few times. Its antigen specificity is not known. Nothing much larger sits one base from this clone, and base qualities are not available. Libraries were constructed by the immunoSEQ multiplex PCR assay. A mixture of 60 forward primers for TCR Vbeta segments and 13 reverse primers for TCR Jbeta segments was used in the multiplex PCR. Amplification of the CDR3 region of rearranged TCR beta genes was performed with a multiplex PCR assay on genomic DNA. The amplified TCR beta libraries were sequenced on the Illumina HiSeq System as 87-base-pair reads. In the original analysis: A later analysis tallied approximately 87 million unique TCR beta chains across the 666 repertoires, and some 10 million of those chains were shared by two or more donors. A nearest-neighbor algorithm error-corrected the raw reads and collapsed the reads into unique sequences, merging closely related sequences to remove PCR and sequencing errors. To assign V, D and J gene segments, CDR3 sequences were aligned to IMGT reference sequences. For a sequence to be retained, a match of at least six nucleotides was required to both a V gene segment and a J gene segment. A rearrangement counted as productive if the CDR3 had no stop codons and remained in frame with V and J, and every other rearrangement counted as non-productive. Following IMGT convention, CDR3 was defined as the stretch from the second conserved V-encoded cysteine to the conserved J-encoded phenylalanine. The earlier analysis of 500 to 750 of the donors excluded any sequence lacking an unambiguous match to a single V gene segment. An earlier analysis of about 590 of the donors classified V segments as functional when productive rearrangements were above 56.7% and as segregating when the standard deviation between donors was above 5%. A statistical classification framework was built to diagnose cytomegalovirus status from the catalog of TCR beta chain sequences. V and J gene assignment, in a later analysis, came from comparing TCR nucleotide sequences with IMGT/GENE-DB human TR gene sequences. In a later analysis, CDR3 sequences and most-parsimonious VDJ recombination scenarios were assigned using the TCRdist pipeline. A later analysis defined each TCR beta chain by its CDR3 amino acid sequence plus V-gene family, and excluded reads lacking a unique V-gene family. In a later analysis, 450 to 600 highly shared, low-generation-probability nucleotide sequences were removed to address suspected cross-contamination and a sequencing artifact. For each public chain, a later analysis derived a clonal expansion index from normalized ranks of inferred template counts within each repertoire. Generation probabilities in a later analysis came from a VDJ recombination model fitted to out-of-frame rearrangements, and those results were checked against IGoR. In a later analysis, hypergeometric tests were used to score TCR-TCR, TCR-HLA and TCR-CMV co-occurrence, with a repertoire-size bias correction applied to TCR pairs. A later analysis estimated false discovery rates by permuting HLA or CMV assignments 20 times. In a later analysis, co-occurring TCRs were grouped with DBSCAN, and TCRdist sequence similarity was added when clustering was performed within HLA-allele-positive subsets. For co-occurrence clustering, repertoires with fewer than 30,000 or more than 120,000 public chains were excluded, along with roughly 5 repertoires with anomalous nucleotide sharing. Drawn from immuneACCESS, this table holds only the in-frame rearrangements with V and J called that TCRdb kept. Clones are partly lost; checked studies trace under half to an unresolved V gene and leave the rest unexplained. V and J calls and clone size are copied from that table; D and trimming were computed from the DNA. The sample contains about 100,000 clones, around 82% of them found a single time. The ten largest clonotypes hold roughly 0.71% of the sample.

In total, fewer than 750 healthy bone marrow donors made up the cohort. Cohort members were all nominally healthy when sampled, although unrecorded immune exposures were likely present. The donor tested CMV seronegative and was one of the 352 seronegative cohort members. Each donor provided a peripheral blood sample, and peripheral blood mononuclear cells were used for TCR beta sequencing. Genomic DNA was extracted from the blood cell samples with the Qiagen DNeasy Blood Extraction Kit. The junction shows trimming of 5 bases on V and 3 bases on J, and the gene matches do not reach 5 bases of it. CDR1 and CDR2 were assigned from the germline V gene as ENHRY and SYGVKD. There are 14 amino acids in the CDR3, from cysteine to phenylalanine inclusive. Only the CDR3 DNA stays, 42 bases, in frame from base 1.

The sample consisted of PBMCs. The clonotype comes from a woman aged 55 to 70 in good health and CMV-seronegative. The chain is assembled from TRBV10-3 and TRBJ2-7; TRBD2 agrees with 9 junctional bases. DNA sequence: TGTGCCATCAGTACTAGCGGGCGATACTACGAGCAGTACTTC. It translates as CAISTSGRYYEQYF.